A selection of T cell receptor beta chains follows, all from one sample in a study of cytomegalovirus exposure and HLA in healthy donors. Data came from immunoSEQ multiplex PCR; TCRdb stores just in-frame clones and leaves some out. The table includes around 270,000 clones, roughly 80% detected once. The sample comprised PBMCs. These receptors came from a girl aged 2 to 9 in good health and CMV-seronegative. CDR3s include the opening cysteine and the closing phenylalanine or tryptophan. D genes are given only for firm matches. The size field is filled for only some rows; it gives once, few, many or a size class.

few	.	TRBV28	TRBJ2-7	TGTGCCAGCAGTTTATGGGCCACTATGAACGAGCAGTACTTC	CASSLWATMNEQYF
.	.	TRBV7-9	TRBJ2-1	TGTGCCAGCAGCTTAGTTGGAGATGAGCAGTTCTTC	CASSLVGDEQFF
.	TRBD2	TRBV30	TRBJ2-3	TGTGCCTGGCGTTATTTGGGGGGGGGTAGCACAGATACGCAGTATTTT	CAWRYLGGGSTDTQYF
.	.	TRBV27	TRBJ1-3	TGTGCCAGCAGTTTATCCAGGGCTGGAAACACCATATATTTT	CASSLSRAGNTIYF
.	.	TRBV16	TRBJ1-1	TGTGCCAGCAGCCAATCGTGGGGCTTGAACACTGAAGCTTTCTTT	CASSQSWGLNTEAFF
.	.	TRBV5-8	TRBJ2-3	TGTGCCGTAAGGGGCGGCCCAGATACGCAGTATTTT	CAVRGGPDTQYF
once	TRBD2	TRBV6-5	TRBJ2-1	TGTGCCAGCAGTTACCGGGGCGGGGGGGATGAGCAGTTCTTC	CASSYRGGGDEQFF
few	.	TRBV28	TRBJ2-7	TGTGCCAGCAGAGTAGGACACGAAAGCTCCTACGAGCAGTACTTC	CASRVGHESSYEQYF
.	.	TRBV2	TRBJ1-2	TGTGCCAGCAGTGAAAATCTCGGCTATGGCTACACCTTC	CASSENLGYGYTF
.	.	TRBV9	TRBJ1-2	TGTGCCAGCGGGAGGAACTCAAACTATGGCTACACCTTC	CASGRNSNYGYTF
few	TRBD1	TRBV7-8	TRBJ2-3	TGTGCCAGCAGCTTAGGGGGCTATGGGACAGGGGGCGGTGATACGCAGTATTTT	CASSLGGYGTGGGDTQYF
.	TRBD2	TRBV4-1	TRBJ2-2	TGCGCCAGCAGCCTTACCCCGACTAGCGCCAACACCGGGGAGCTGTTTTTT	CASSLTPTSANTGELFF
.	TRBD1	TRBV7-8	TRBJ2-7	TGTGCCAGCAGCTTTGAAAAAGACAGGGTTTCCTACGAGCAGTACTTC	CASSFEKDRVSYEQYF